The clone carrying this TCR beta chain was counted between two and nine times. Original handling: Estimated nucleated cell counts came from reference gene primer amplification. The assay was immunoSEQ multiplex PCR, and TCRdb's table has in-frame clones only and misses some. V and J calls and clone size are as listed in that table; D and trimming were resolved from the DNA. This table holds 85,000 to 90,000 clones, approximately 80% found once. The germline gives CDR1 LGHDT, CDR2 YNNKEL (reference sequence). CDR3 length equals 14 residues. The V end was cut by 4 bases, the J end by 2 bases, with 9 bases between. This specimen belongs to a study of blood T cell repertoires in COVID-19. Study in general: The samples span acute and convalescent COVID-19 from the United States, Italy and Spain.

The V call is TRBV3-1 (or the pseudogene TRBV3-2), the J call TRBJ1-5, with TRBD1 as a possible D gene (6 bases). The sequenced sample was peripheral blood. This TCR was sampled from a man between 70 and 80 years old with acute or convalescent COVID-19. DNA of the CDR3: TGTGCCAGCAGCCCAGGGGCGGGCAATCAGCCCCAGCATTTT. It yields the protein CASSPGAGNQPQHF.